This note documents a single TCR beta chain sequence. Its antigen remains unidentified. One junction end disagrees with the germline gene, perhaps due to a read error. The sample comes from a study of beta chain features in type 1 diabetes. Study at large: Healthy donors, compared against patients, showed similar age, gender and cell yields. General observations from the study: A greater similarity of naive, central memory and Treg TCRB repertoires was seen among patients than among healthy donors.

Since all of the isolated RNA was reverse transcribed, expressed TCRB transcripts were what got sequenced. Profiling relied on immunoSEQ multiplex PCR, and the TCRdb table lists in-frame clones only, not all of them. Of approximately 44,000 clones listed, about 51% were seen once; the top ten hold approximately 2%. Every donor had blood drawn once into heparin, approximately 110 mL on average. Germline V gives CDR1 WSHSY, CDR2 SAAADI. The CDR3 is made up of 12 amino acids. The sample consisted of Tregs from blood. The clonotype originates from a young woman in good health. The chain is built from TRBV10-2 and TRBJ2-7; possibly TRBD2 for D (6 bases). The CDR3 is CASAKAGTLPAF. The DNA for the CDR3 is TGCGCCAGCGCCAAAGCCGGGACTCTCCCCGCTTTC.